Shown below are 9 T cell receptor beta chains from a single sample sequenced in a study of T-cell memory formation after mild COVID-19. TCRdb passed the 5' RACE reads through MiXCR, listing each CDR3 protein once. The top ten hold around 43% of the sample, which has 95,000 to 110,000 distinct CDR3 sequences, roughly an eighth seen once. Sequenced material: PBMCs or a T cell subset sorted from them (not recorded which). Every receptor here comes from a man aged 18 to 29 who had mild COVID-19 (a few samples of this study predate the infection). Cell type and time point are not known.

This clonotype was seen a few times. The gene calls are TRBV29-1 and TRBJ2-1; D may be TRBD1 or TRBD2 (5 bases each). Germline loops: CDR1 SQVTM, CDR2 ANQGSEA. The V gene lost 2 bases and the J gene lost 4 bases, with 15 bases spanning the gap. The CDR3 length is 15 residues. CDR3 bases: TGCAGCGTTGAACAAGGGACCGTGGATTACAATGAGCAGTTCTTC. It translates to CSVEQGTVDYNEQFF.

V gene TRBV4-1 combines with J gene TRBJ1-6; no firm D call. The CDR3 sequence is 15 residues long. Germline V lookup: CDR1 MGHRA, CDR2 YSYEKL. Trimming left V 1 base short and J 4 bases short, with 8 bases between. This CDR3 is CASSQAQRYNSPLHF. The CDR3 DNA reads as TGCGCCAGCAGCCAAGCCCAACGGTATAATTCACCCCTCCACTTT.

This sequence joins TRBV7-9 and TRBJ1-1; D gene unclear. Germline values: CDR1 SEHNR, CDR2 FQNEAQ (reference sequence). With 3 bases removed from V and 1 base from J, the gap between germline ends came to 12 bases. The length of the CDR3 is 15 residues. In nucleotides, the CDR3 is TGTGCCAGCAGCTTGGACCCCGGCGAGAACACTGAAGCTTTCTTT. It specifies CASSLDPGENTEAFF.

The J gene is TRBJ1-1, the V gene TRBV29-1, with 11 bases lining up with TRBD1. Germline V gene data show CDR1 as SQVTM and CDR2 as ANQGSEA. The CDR3 length is 15 residues. Trimming at V came to 7 bases and at J to 0 bases, leaving 7 bases not matched to a gene. For the CDR3, the DNA is TGCAGCGGGACAGGGGGCTGGGGTATGAACACTGAAGCTTTCTTT. Translated, it gives CSGTGGWGMNTEAFF.

This clonotype occurred a few times. The rearrangement links TRBV20-1 to TRBJ2-1, with D perhaps assigned TRBD1 or TRBD2 (7 bases each). Germline V gene sequence: CDR1 DFQATT, CDR2 SNEGSKA (reference sequence). This CDR3 is built from 14 residues. Between the trimmed V and J ends, which lost 8 bases and 10 bases, there was a span of 24 bases. The CDR3 is CSRSDRAIGGEQFF. As DNA, the CDR3 is TGCAGTCGCTCCGACAGGGCGATCGGGGGGGAGCAGTTCTTC.

This clonotype was observed at least ten times. This rearrangement joins TRBV7-2 to TRBJ1-6; a weak D match, TRBD1 (5 bases). The germline V gene encodes CDR1 SGHTA and CDR2 FQGNSA. The V end was cut by 5 bases, the J end by 0 bases, with 14 bases between. CDR3 length: 17 residues. The CDR3 is CASSPQGPSSYNSPLHF. The CDR3 DNA follows: TGTGCCAGCAGCCCCCAGGGCCCAAGCTCCTATAATTCACCCCTCCACTTT.

This clonotype was picked up many times. The genes are TRBV7-9 and TRBJ2-5; 9 bases are a match to TRBD1. V trimming: 5 bases; J trimming: 5 bases; junction bases outside the gene matches: 9. This CDR3 comprises 15 residues. Germline-derived CDR1 and CDR2 are SEHNR and FQNEAQ (reference sequence). This chain's CDR3 is CASSPADRGEETQYF. In DNA form, the CDR3 reads TGTGCCAGCAGCCCCGCGGACAGGGGTGAGGAGACCCAGTACTTC.

This clonotype was seen many times. The chain couples TRBV7-2 to TRBJ2-7; maybe TRBD2 (6 bases). V lost 6 bases, J lost 2 bases, and 17 bases lay in between. This CDR3 is built from 15 residues. CDR1 is SGHTA and CDR2 is FQGNSA in the germline V gene. The CDR3 protein is CASRQWDGGTYEQYF. For the CDR3, the DNA is TGTGCCAGCAGACAGTGGGACGGAGGGACCTACGAGCAGTACTTC. Full variable domain (missing parts from reference TRBV7-2 and TRBJ2-7): GAGVSQSPSNKVTEKGKDVELRCDPISGHTALYWYRQSLGQGLEFLIYFQGNSAPDKSGLPSDRFSAERTGGSVSTLTIQRTQQEDSAVYLCASRQWDGGTYEQYFGPGTRLTVT.

This clonotype showed up just once. This chain uses TRBV7-6 with TRBJ2-2; TRBD1 matches 7 bases. The germline V gene encodes CDR1 SGHVS and CDR2 FNYEAQ. CDR3 length: 16 residues. V shed 2 bases and J 6 bases; nucleotides not matched to a gene: 9. The CDR3 coding sequence is TGTGCCAGCAGCTTAAGAGAGACAGGGAATGCCGGGGAGCTGTTTTTT. This gives the protein CASSLRETGNAGELFF.